The clone carrying this TCR beta chain was seen only a few times. The antigen is undetermined. In germline, CDR1 is DFQATT, CDR2 SNEGSKA (reference sequence). V was pared by 5 bases and J by 5 bases, with 9 bases between. The CDR3 totals 11 residues. An equimolar mix of two oligonucleotides served as the beta constant-region primer for TRBC1 and TRBC2. Nested alpha and beta constant-region primers with the SP2 primer drove four PCR rounds on ligated cDNA. TCRdb reprocessed the UMI-ligation and nested PCR reads with MiXCR, giving one entry per CDR3 protein. This table has over 100,000 distinct CDR3 sequences, 36% appearing once. Four subsets defined by CD45RA and CD27 were sorted after CD3, CD4, CD8 and live/dead staining. The record originates from a study of naive and memory T cell subsets. Whole-study results and caveats: In naive cells, over 85% of TCR sequences were seen only once. Each distinct alpha or beta sequence counts as one clonotype. In CD4 and CD8 cells, diversity dropped from naive through EMRA.

This chain joins TRBV20-1 and TRBJ2-5, with no clear D. Material for sequencing was central memory CD4+ T cells from blood. The receptor comes from a human donor in good health. The CDR3 DNA reads TGCAGTGCTGGCCGGGTGGAGACCCAGTACTTC. This sequence encodes CSAGRVETQYF.